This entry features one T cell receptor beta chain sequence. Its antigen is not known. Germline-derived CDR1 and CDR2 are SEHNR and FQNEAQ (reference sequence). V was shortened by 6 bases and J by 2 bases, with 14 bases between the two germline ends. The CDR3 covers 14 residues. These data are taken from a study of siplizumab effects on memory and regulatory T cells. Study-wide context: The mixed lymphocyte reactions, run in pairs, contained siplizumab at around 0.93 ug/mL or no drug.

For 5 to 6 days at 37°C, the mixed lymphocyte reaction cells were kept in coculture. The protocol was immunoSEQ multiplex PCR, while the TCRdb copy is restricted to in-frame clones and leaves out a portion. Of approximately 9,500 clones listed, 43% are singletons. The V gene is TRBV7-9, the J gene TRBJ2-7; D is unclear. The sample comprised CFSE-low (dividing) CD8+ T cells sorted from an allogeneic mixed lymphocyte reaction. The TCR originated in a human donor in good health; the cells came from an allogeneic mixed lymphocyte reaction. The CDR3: CASSDSRIPYEQYF. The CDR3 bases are TGTGCCAGCAGTGACTCCAGAATCCCCTACGAGCAGTACTTC.